Presented here are 11 T cell receptor beta chains from one specimen sequenced in a study of technical replicates of blood from several donors. Method: immunoSEQ multiplex PCR; TCRdb's copy keeps in-frame clones and lacks some. The table records about 74,000 clones, approximately 94% of them present only once. What was sequenced was T cells isolated from PBMCs. The receptors derive from a human donor in good health.

This rearrangement joins TRBV11-2 to TRBJ2-7; 10 bases agree with TRBD1. V shed 7 bases, J shed 2 bases, and the junction held 5 bases outside the gene matches. Looked up from germline, CDR1 is SGHAT and CDR2 is FQNNGV. This CDR3 is built from 14 residues. The CDR3, as DNA: TGTGCCAGCACCGGACAGGGGGTAACCTACGAGCAGTACTTC. Residues: CASTGQGVTYEQYF.

The chain employs TRBV7-2 and TRBJ1-2; 7 positions match TRBD1. Germline V lookup: CDR1 SGHTA, CDR2 FQGNSA. V dropped 3 bases and J dropped 5; count of bases not matched to a gene: 6. The CDR3 is made up of 14 amino acids. For the CDR3, the DNA is TGTGCCAGCAGCTTGGGTACAGGGGAATATGGCTACACCTTC. Translated, it gives CASSLGTGEYGYTF. The variable domain in full, with the rest retrieved from reference TRBV7-2 and TRBJ1-2, is GAGVSQSPSNKVTEKGKDVELRCDPISGHTALYWYRQSLGQGLEFLIYFQGNSAPDKSGLPSDRFSAERTGGSVSTLTIQRTQQEDSAVYLCASSLGTGEYGYTFGSGTRLTVV.

V and J are TRBV25-1 and TRBJ1-4; TRBD1 matches at 9 bases. The V gene end was trimmed by 6 bases and the J gene end by 8 bases; junction bases not matched to a gene: 7. Germline V gives CDR1 MGHDK, CDR2 SYGVNS. The CDR3 length is 14 residues. The DNA for the CDR3 is TGTGCCAGCAGATTGGGGACAGGGAACGAAAAACTGTTTTTT. It is translated as CASRLGTGNEKLFF.

CDR3 DNA sequence: TGTGCTAGTGGTCCGATAGACAGAAACACTGAAGCTTTCTTT. Its protein is CASGPIDRNTEAFF. This sequence joins TRBV12-5 and TRBJ1-1; a possible D gene is TRBD1 (5 bases). CDR1 and CDR2 from the germline V gene are LGHNT and FRNRAP. The V gene lost 5 bases and the J gene lost 2 bases, with 12 bases spanning the gap. The CDR3 is 14 residues long.

The chain links TRBV27 to TRBJ2-2; no firm D call. The V end was cut by 6 bases, the J end by 1 base, with 12 bases between. The CDR3 runs to 15 residues. Germline loops: CDR1 MNHEY, CDR2 SMNVEV (reference sequence). CDR3 region: CASSYDWQNTGELFF. CDR3 DNA sequence: TGTGCCAGCAGCTACGACTGGCAGAACACCGGGGAGCTGTTTTTT.

The chain joins TRBV6-5 to TRBJ1-5, with unresolved D. Germline-derived CDR1 and CDR2 are MNHEY and SVGAGI. The CDR3 spans 13 residues. The V end lost 0 bases, the J end lost 6 bases, and 6 bases lay between the germline ends. In nucleotides, the CDR3 is TGTGCCAGCAGTTACTCGGAGGCTCAGCCCCAGCATTTT. It codes for CASSYSEAQPQHF.

V and J are TRBV19 and TRBJ2-1; no definite D call. Germline V gives CDR1 LNHDA, CDR2 SQIVND (reference sequence). V was trimmed by 2 bases and J by 6 bases, leaving 8 bases between them. The CDR3 contains 13 residues. As DNA, the CDR3 is TGTGCCAGTAGTATACCCCCCAGCAATGAGCAGTTCTTC. Amino acids: CASSIPPSNEQFF.

The chain employs TRBV7-2 and TRBJ1-1, with D perhaps matching TRBD1 (6 bases). V shed 3 bases and J shed 5 bases, with 13 bases lying between them. Germline CDR1 SGHTA, CDR2 FQGNSA. The CDR3 covers 14 residues. The CDR3 region is CASSFQGLGTEAFF. As DNA, the CDR3 is TGTGCCAGCAGCTTCCAGGGGCTAGGTACTGAAGCTTTCTTT.

The chain carries TRBV6-5 and TRBJ1-2, with a possible D match to TRBD1 (5 bases). The CDR3 loop spans 15 amino acids. Looked up from germline, CDR1 is MNHEY and CDR2 is SVGAGI. V lost 0 bases, J lost 8 bases, and 16 bases lay in between. Here the CDR3 reads CASSYSLAGQLGYTF. The DNA of the CDR3 is TGTGCCAGCAGTTACTCTCTCGCAGGGCAGTTGGGCTACACCTTC.

The chain combines TRBV29-1 with TRBJ1-4; D is unclear. Germline CDR1 and CDR2: SQVTM and ANQGSEA. V dropped 4 bases and J dropped 7 bases, with 4 bases sitting between them. The CDR3 is 10 residues long. CDR3: CSVVGEKLFF. The CDR3 region has the DNA TGCAGCGTTGTCGGTGAAAAACTGTTTTTT. Together with reference TRBV29-1 and TRBJ1-4, the CDR3 gives the full variable domain: SAVISQKPSRDICQRGTSLTIQCQVDSQVTMMFWYRQQPGQSLTLIATANQGSEATYESGFVIDKFPISRPNLTFSTLTVSNMSPEDSSIYLCSVVGEKLFFGSGTQLSVL.

The V call is TRBV29-1, the J call TRBJ2-7; 9 bases are a match to TRBD2. Trimming removed 4 bases from V and 4 bases from J; junction bases left unmatched: 5. The CDR3 is 13 residues long. Germline V gene lookup returns CDR1 SQVTM and CDR2 ANQGSEA. The DNA of the CDR3 is TGCAGCGTTGTCCCGACTAGCGGTTACGAGCAGTACTTC. Translated, it gives CSVVPTSGYEQYF.